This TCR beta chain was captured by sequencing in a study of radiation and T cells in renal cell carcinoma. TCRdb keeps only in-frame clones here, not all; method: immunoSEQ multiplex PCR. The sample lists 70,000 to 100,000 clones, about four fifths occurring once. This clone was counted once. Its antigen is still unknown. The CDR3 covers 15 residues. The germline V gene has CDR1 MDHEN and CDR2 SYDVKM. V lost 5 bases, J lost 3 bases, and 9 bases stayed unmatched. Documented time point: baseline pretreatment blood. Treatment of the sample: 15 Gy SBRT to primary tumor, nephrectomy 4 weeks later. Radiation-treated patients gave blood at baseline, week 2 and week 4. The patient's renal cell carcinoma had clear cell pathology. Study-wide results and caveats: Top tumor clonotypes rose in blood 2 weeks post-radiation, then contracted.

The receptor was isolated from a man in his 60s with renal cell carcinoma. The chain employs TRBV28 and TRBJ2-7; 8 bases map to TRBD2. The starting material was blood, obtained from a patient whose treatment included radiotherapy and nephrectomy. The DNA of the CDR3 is TGTGCCAGCAGTACCCCGGGGGGGCGAAACTACGAGCAGTACTTC. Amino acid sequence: CASSTPGGRNYEQYF. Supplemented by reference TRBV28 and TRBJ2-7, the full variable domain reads DVKVTQSSRYLVKRTGEKVFLECVQDMDHENMFWYRQDPGLGLRLIYFSYDVKMKEKGDIPEGYSVSREKKERFSLILESASTNQTSMYLCASSTPGGRNYEQYFGPGTRLTVT.